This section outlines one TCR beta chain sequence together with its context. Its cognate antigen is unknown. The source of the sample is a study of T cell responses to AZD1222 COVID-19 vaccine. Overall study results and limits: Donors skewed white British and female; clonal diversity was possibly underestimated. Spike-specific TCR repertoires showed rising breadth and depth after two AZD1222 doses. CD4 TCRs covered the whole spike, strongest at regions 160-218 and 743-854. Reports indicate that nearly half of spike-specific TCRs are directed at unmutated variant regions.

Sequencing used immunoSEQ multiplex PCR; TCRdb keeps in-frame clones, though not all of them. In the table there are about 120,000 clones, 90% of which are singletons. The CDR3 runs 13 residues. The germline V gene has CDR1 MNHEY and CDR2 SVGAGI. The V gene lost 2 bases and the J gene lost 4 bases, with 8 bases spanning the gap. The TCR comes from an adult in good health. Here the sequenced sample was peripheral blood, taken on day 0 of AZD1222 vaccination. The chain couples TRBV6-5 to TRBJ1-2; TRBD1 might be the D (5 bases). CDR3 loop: CASSYTTGYGYTF. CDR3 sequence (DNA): TGTGCCAGCAGTTACACAACAGGCTATGGCTACACCTTC.